The present T cell receptor (beta chain) was sequenced within a study of shared clonotypes between healthy human individuals. Study context: Three CD4 naive, three CD4 memory, two CD8 naive and one CD8 memory plate were used per donor.

Measured with immunoSEQ multiplex PCR; TCRdb has only the in-frame clones, and not every one. The sample consists of about 2.4 million clones, 80% to 95% of them appearing once. A CD45RA+ naive subset and a CD45RA-negative memory subset were split from CD4+ cells. V was pared by 5 bases and J by 0 bases, with 13 bases between. The germline V gene has CDR1 MNHEY and CDR2 SVGAGI. This CDR3 spans 15 amino acids. Turning to this clone: The antigen is unknown.

Study conclusions and caveats: The sharing of roughly 5% of naive CD4 clonotypes was seen across a few donors.

Sequencing used naive CD4+ T cells from PBMCs. Subset: CD45RA+ positively selected. The clonotype comes from a man in his late teens or twenties in good health. Some clones in this sample may be carry-over from other donors' samples. The rearrangement joins TRBV6-5 to TRBJ1-1; tentative D call: TRBD1 (5 bases). CDR3 in DNA: TGTGCCAGCAGTGGACCCGGGGGATTGAACACTGAAGCTTTCTTT. Translation gives CASSGPGGLNTEAFF.